This T cell receptor (beta chain) was profiled in a study of Graves' ophthalmopathy and Graves' hyperthyroidism. Across the study: Prior to any treatment, peripheral blood was collected at the time of initial diagnosis. General study points: Ophthalmopathy progression was predicted by the model at approximately 71% sensitivity and approximately 73% specificity. Blood repertoires reportedly contained most expanded thyroid clonotypes above 0.001 frequency.

Beta-chain TCR CDR3 regions were amplified from RNA transcripts. An opening RT-PCR round employed HTBI primers and preceded a second-round multiplex PCR. Each CDR3 protein gets one entry after TCRdb re-called the multiplex PCR reads with MiXCR. This table has 650,000 to 800,000 distinct CDR3 sequences, about two fifths appearing once. In this sample, this clonotype turned up many times. The antigen is undetermined. Around 9.9 ml of fresh blood yielded the PBMCs by density gradient. With V trimmed by 6 bases and J by 5 bases, 9 bases remained unmatched. Germline CDR1 reads SGHAT; CDR2 reads FQNNGV. There are 14 residues in the CDR3.

This TCR came from an adult man with Graves' ophthalmopathy. The V and J genes are TRBV11-2 and TRBJ2-5, with 7 nucleotides matching TRBD1. The sample was peripheral blood. The CDR3 bases are TGTGCCAGCAGTTTTGGACAGGCAATCGAGACCCAGTACTTC. The encoded protein is CASSFGQAIETQYF.